This T cell receptor beta chain was retrieved from a study of cytomegalovirus exposure and HLA in healthy donors. This clone was found once. The antigen is not known. Whole-study findings and limits: Some TCR beta chains (roughly 160 of them) were listed as cytomegalovirus-associated. In vitro testing confirmed a few CMV-associated chains as specific for CMV antigens.

The assay was immunoSEQ multiplex PCR, and TCRdb's table has in-frame clones only and misses some. The table lists around 300,000 clones, 88% of them singletons. Germline CDR1 LNHDA, CDR2 SQIVND (reference sequence). The V segment lost 6 bases and the J segment 2 bases; nucleotides outside the gene matches: 6. This CDR3 region has 15 residues. The sequence was collected from a woman aged 18-29 years in good health and CMV-seronegative. The V and J genes are TRBV19 and TRBJ2-7; TRBD1 aligns across 11 bases. Sequencing was carried out using PBMCs. As DNA, the CDR3 is TGTGCCAGTAGCCCCGGACAGGGGGCGACCTACGAGCAGTACTTC. Its translation is CASSPGQGATYEQYF.